Listed below are T cell receptor beta chains from one sample, sequenced in a study of T cells in localized non-small cell lung cancer. The assay was immunoSEQ multiplex PCR, and TCRdb's table has in-frame clones only and misses some. The table lists about 53,000 clones, roughly 84% of them singletons, with about a sixth in the top ten. The sample was peripheral blood mononuclear cells, taken before any cancer treatment. These receptor sequences come from a man between 40 and 70 years old with stage III lung adenocarcinoma. Each CDR3 is given with its conserved first and last residue. D genes are given only for firm matches. Clone size is stated in some rows and not others, as once, few, many or a class when expanded.

j_call clone_size d_call v_call cdr3_nt cdr3_aa
TRBJ2-3 . . TRBV11-3 TGTGCCAGCAGCTTAACCAGTGCCACAGATACGCAGTATTTT CASSLTSATDTQYF
TRBJ1-2 . . TRBV9 TGTGCCAGCAGCGTAGGACTGATAGATAACTATGGCTACACCTTC CASSVGLIDNYGYTF
TRBJ1-5 . . TRBV11-1 TGTGCCAGCAGCCAGGACAGCGGGCAGCCCCAGCATTTT CASSQDSGQPQHF
TRBJ2-7 . TRBD1 TRBV9 TGTGCCAGCAGCCTAGGGACAGGGGAAACCTACGAGCAGTACTTC CASSLGTGETYEQYF
TRBJ1-2 . . TRBV9 TGTGCCAGCAGCCGGGACGTTAGTGGCTACACCTTC CASSRDVSGYTF
TRBJ1-3 . . TRBV30 TGTGCCTGGAATGCGGGATCATCTGGAAACACCATATATTTT CAWNAGSSGNTIYF
TRBJ2-2 . TRBD2 TRBV7-2 TGTGCCAGCAGCCTTAGCGGGGGGGCCCTGACCGGGGAGCTGTTTTTT CASSLSGGALTGELFF
TRBJ1-6 few . TRBV6-6 TGTGCCAGCAGTTCTCACCGGGACCATAGCGGTTCACCCCTCCACTTT CASSSHRDHSGSPLHF
TRBJ2-7 . . TRBV2 TGTGCCAGCAGTGCAGAAGAAGAGGCCGAGCAGTACTTC CASSAEEEAEQYF
TRBJ2-2 . . TRBV11-3 TGTGCCAGCAGCTTATACCCAGGGGCCGGGGAGCTGTTTTTT CASSLYPGAGELFF
TRBJ2-7 . . TRBV2 TGTGCCAGAGGAGAGAACTCCTACGAGCAGTACTTC CARGENSYEQYF
TRBJ1-3 . TRBD1 TRBV9 TGTGCCAGCAGCTTTTCGACAGGGACTGGAAACACCATATATTTT CASSFSTGTGNTIYF
TRBJ2-3 . TRBD2 TRBV7-6 TGTGCCAGCAGCTACGGGACTAGCGGGAAGGGCCAAGATACGCAGTATTTT CASSYGTSGKGQDTQYF
TRBJ1-2 . TRBD1 TRBV5-1 TGCGCCAGCAGCCGGGACAGGGGTGAGGGCTACACCTTC CASSRDRGEGYTF
TRBJ1-3 . TRBD1 TRBV10-3 TGTGCCATCAGTGGGGGACAGGGTCACACCATATATTTT CAISGGQGHTIYF
TRBJ2-5 once TRBD2 TRBV29-1 TGCAGCGTTGGACTAGCGCAAGAGACCCAGTACTTC CSVGLAQETQYF
TRBJ2-7 . . TRBV9 TGTGCCAGCAGCGTAGCTCTGGGGGTAACCTACGAGCAGTACTTC CASSVALGVTYEQYF
TRBJ2-3 few TRBD1 TRBV5-4 TGTGCCAGCAGCTACATTGACAGGGCGACAGATACGCAGTATTTT CASSYIDRATDTQYF
TRBJ2-7 . . TRBV5-6 TGTGCCAGCAGCTTGGAGCTAGCTCCCTACGAGCAGTACTTC CASSLELAPYEQYF
TRBJ2-7 . . TRBV27 TGTGCCAGCAGTCTAGCGCCATCCTACGAGCAGTACTTC CASSLAPSYEQYF
TRBJ2-5 . . TRBV18 TGTGCCAGCTCACCTCCCGCCGGGGAGACCCAGTACTTC CASSPPAGETQYF
TRBJ1-2 . . TRBV4-2 TGTGCCAGCAGCCAAGATTCCGGGTTAAGGGGCTACACCTTC CASSQDSGLRGYTF
TRBJ1-5 . . TRBV5-4 TGTGCCAGCAGCCTGGGAGACAATCAGCCCCAGCATTTT CASSLGDNQPQHF
TRBJ1-4 . . TRBV2 TGTGCCAGCAGTGAAGCGGGTCAACTAACAGGGAAACTGTTTTTT CASSEAGQLTGKLFF
TRBJ2-7 . . TRBV11-1 TGTGCCAGCAGGACCCCTCCGGACAGACATGCCTACGAGCAGTACTTC CASRTPPDRHAYEQYF
TRBJ1-2 many . TRBV7-9 TGTGCCAGCAGCCAGCAGGCAGGCACATCTAACTATGGCTACACCTTC CASSQQAGTSNYGYTF
TRBJ1-1 . . TRBV28 TGTGCCAGCAGCTTGGGTCCGAACACTGAAGCTTTCTTT CASSLGPNTEAFF
TRBJ2-5 . TRBD1 TRBV10-3 TGTGCCACTGGTGACGGGACAGGGGCGACTCTTTGGGGAGAGACCCAGTACTTC CATGDGTGATLWGETQYF
TRBJ2-5 . . TRBV11-3 TGTGCCAGCAGCTTAGGGGGACGGACCGCGGGAGAGACCCAGTACTTC CASSLGGRTAGETQYF
TRBJ2-5 . . TRBV2 TGTGCCAGTACAGTGGACTGGGCGGAGACCCAGTACTTC CASTVDWAETQYF
TRBJ2-1 . . TRBV7-2 TGTGCCAGCAGCTTAGGGTGGAGCAATGAGCAGTTCTTC CASSLGWSNEQFF
TRBJ2-4 . TRBD2 TRBV4-2 TGTGCCAGCAGCGTATCAGAGGGCGGGAGCATTCAGTACTTC CASSVSEGGSIQYF
TRBJ2-1 . . TRBV7-3 TGTGCCAGCAGCTTAGGGGGGAGACAGGTTTACAATGAGCAGTTCTTC CASSLGGRQVYNEQFF
TRBJ2-1 . . TRBV7-3 TGTGCCAGCAGCCCGGGACTGGGGGGTAATGAGCAGTTCTTC CASSPGLGGNEQFF
TRBJ1-1 few TRBD1 TRBV13 TGTGCCAGCAGCTTAAGGGGGCCCACTGAAGCTTTCTTT CASSLRGPTEAFF
TRBJ2-7 . . TRBV30 TGTGCCTGGAGTGTTGGAGGTGATGTCGAGCAGTACTTC CAWSVGGDVEQYF
TRBJ1-4 . . TRBV18 TGTGCCAGCTCAGCCCTCGTCCCACGAAATGAAAAACTGTTTTTT CASSALVPRNEKLFF
TRBJ1-2 . TRBD1 TRBV27 TGTGCCAGCAGTTTCAGGGGGCCTAACTATGGCTACACCTTC CASSFRGPNYGYTF
TRBJ2-1 . . TRBV4-2 TGTGCCAGCAGCCGAGCAACTTTTGGGACTGGTAACAATGAGCAGTTCTTC CASSRATFGTGNNEQFF
TRBJ2-3 . . TRBV7-8 TGTGCCAGCAGCCCCCGCAGGGACCCTAGCACAGATACGCAGTATTTT CASSPRRDPSTDTQYF
TRBJ1-2 . . TRBV19 TGTGCCAGTAGTCGACCAGGGACCCAAGCTAACTATGGCTACACCTTC CASSRPGTQANYGYTF
TRBJ1-5 . . TRBV6-1 TGTGCCAGCAGTCGGGACACCAATCAGCCCCAGCATTTT CASSRDTNQPQHF
TRBJ2-7 . . TRBV19 TGTGCCAGTAGTATACAACTAGAATACGAGCAGTACTTC CASSIQLEYEQYF
TRBJ2-7 . . TRBV9 TGTGCCAGCAGCCCTCCTGGCAGCCACTACGAGCAGTACTTC CASSPPGSHYEQYF
TRBJ2-3 once . TRBV29-1 TGCAGCGTTCGTGGAGGGGCCACAGATACGCAGTATTTT CSVRGGATDTQYF
TRBJ1-5 . . TRBV4-2 TGTGCCAGCAGCCCCGGGACGGACAGAATTCAGGCCCAGCATTTT CASSPGTDRIQAQHF
TRBJ2-1 . TRBD1 TRBV19 TGTGCCAGTAGTCCGGGACAGGGATTCAATGAGCAGTTCTTC CASSPGQGFNEQFF
TRBJ2-1 . . TRBV5-1 TGCGCCAGCAGCGCAGGGTATCATGAGCAGTTCTTC CASSAGYHEQFF
TRBJ1-2 . TRBD1 TRBV29-1 TGCAGCGTTGGGGGACAGAACAACTATGGCTACACCTTC CSVGGQNNYGYTF